These 31 T cell receptor beta chains were all obtained from the same sample, sequenced in a study of T cell responses to AZD1222 COVID-19 vaccine. Clones were read by immunoSEQ multiplex PCR, and TCRdb kept only the in-frame ones, dropping some. The repertoire has over 100,000 clones, around 86% of them found once; the top ten carry about 6%. The specimen comprised peripheral blood, sampled on day 0 of AZD1222 vaccination. The receptor source for this set is an adult in good health.

The gene calls are TRBV27 and TRBJ2-5; D is tentatively TRBD1 or TRBD2 (6 bases each). This CDR3 comprises 15 residues. Germline V gene data show CDR1 as MNHEY and CDR2 as SMNVEV (reference sequence). Between the trimmed V and J ends, which lost 2 bases and 4 bases, there was a span of 14 bases. The chain's CDR3 is CASSLGGTSLETQYF. The CDR3 nucleotides are TGTGCCAGCAGTTTAGGCGGGACATCGTTAGAGACCCAGTACTTC.

V gene TRBV2 combines with J gene TRBJ2-1, with D possibly being TRBD2 (5 bases). Trimming shortened V by 1 base and J by 7 bases, and 11 bases separated the two germline ends. This CDR3 is 14 amino acids long. Germline lookup yields CDR1 SNHLY and CDR2 FYNNEI. The CDR3 spells CASSEDGWENEQFF. The DNA for the CDR3 is TGTGCCAGCAGTGAAGATGGTTGGGAGAATGAGCAGTTCTTC.

The J gene is TRBJ2-7, the V gene TRBV11-2, with D perhaps assigned TRBD1 or TRBD2 (6 bases each). CDR1 and CDR2 from the germline V gene are SGHAT and FQNNGV. This CDR3 has 13 residues. Trimming removed 4 bases from V and 2 bases from J, with 9 bases in between. The CDR3 coding sequence is TGTGCCAGCAGCTCTAGGGGGGCCTACGAGCAGTACTTC. This encodes CASSSRGAYEQYF.

V and J are TRBV10-2 and TRBJ1-1; TRBD1 matches at 8 bases. The CDR3 extends over 17 amino acids. V lost 7 bases and J lost 5; bases outside the gene matches: 18. The germline gives CDR1 WSHSY, CDR2 SAAADI. The CDR3 loop is CASTIPGGQGAGTEAFF. The CDR3, as DNA: TGCGCCAGCACCATACCCGGGGGTCAGGGGGCAGGGACTGAAGCTTTCTTT.

The chain employs TRBV2 and TRBJ1-2; 7 nucleotides match TRBD1. Germline values: CDR1 SNHLY, CDR2 FYNNEI. V was clipped by 5 bases and J by 8 bases; unmatched bases: 8. The CDR3 has 13 amino acids. The chain's CDR3 is CASSIDRVEGYTF. The CDR3 nucleotides read TGTGCCAGCAGTATCGACAGGGTGGAAGGCTACACCTTC. The variable domain in full, with the rest retrieved from reference TRBV2 and TRBJ1-2, is EPEVTQTPSHQVTQMGQEVILRCVPISNHLYFYWYRQILGQKVEFLVSFYNNEISEKSEIFDDQFSVERPDGSNFTLKIRSTKLEDSAMYFCASSIDRVEGYTFGSGTRLTVV.

The chain uses TRBV30 and TRBJ1-1; D is unresolved. Trimming removed 5 bases at V and 0 bases at J, with 10 bases between. CDR3 length: 13 amino acids. CDR1 and CDR2 (germline): GTSNPN, SVGIG (reference sequence). The CDR3 sequence: CAWGRMVNTEAFF. The CDR3 nucleotides read TGTGCCTGGGGCAGGATGGTGAACACTGAAGCTTTCTTT.

This clone was observed once. The genes are TRBV30 and TRBJ1-2; possibly TRBD1 for D (6 bases). V lost 0 bases and J 1 base, leaving 15 bases between the germline ends. Germline V gives CDR1 GTSNPN, CDR2 SVGIG (reference sequence). The CDR3 contains 16 residues. CDR3 in DNA: TGTGCCTGGAGTGTACCCGGGGCAGGGGTTAACTATGGCTACACCTTC. It codes for CAWSVPGAGVNYGYTF.

This clone has a single count. The V call is TRBV27, the J call TRBJ1-2; tentatively, D is TRBD1 (5 bases). This CDR3 region has 13 residues. In germline, CDR1 is MNHEY, CDR2 SMNVEV (reference sequence). The V and J ends lost 6 bases and 2 bases respectively, with 10 bases between them. The CDR3 DNA reads as TGTGCCAGCAGCCCGGGGCCCAACTATGGCTACACCTTC. This gives the protein CASSPGPNYGYTF.

J is TRBJ1-1 and V is TRBV25-1; perhaps TRBD1 as D (5 bases). The CDR3 runs to 14 residues. The germline CDR1 and CDR2 sequences are MGHDK and SYGVNS. V was clipped by 6 bases and J by 7 bases, with 18 bases between them. In DNA, the CDR3 is TGTGCCAGCAGCCGTACTTCTCAGGGTAATGAAGCTTTCTTT. Translated: CASSRTSQGNEAFF.

The V and J genes are TRBV5-1 and TRBJ1-3; a weak D match, TRBD1 (5 bases). V shed 0 bases and J shed 2 bases, with 12 bases lying between them. The CDR3 is made up of 16 amino acids. Germline loops: CDR1 SGHRS, CDR2 YFSETQ. CDR3 in amino acids: CASSLAQVGAGNTIYF. CDR3 bases: TGCGCCAGCAGCTTGGCGCAGGTAGGGGCTGGAAACACCATATATTTT.

This clone was observed a single time. The V and J genes are TRBV6-2 or TRBV6-3 and TRBJ2-7; the D gene is possibly TRBD1 (6 bases). V was shortened by 2 bases and J by 1 base, with 6 bases between the two germline ends. Germline CDR1 and CDR2: MNHEY and SVGEGT. The CDR3 has 13 amino acids. CDR3 residues: CASSYGQSYEQYF. Here the CDR3 DNA reads TGTGCCAGCAGTTACGGACAGTCCTACGAGCAGTACTTC.

J is TRBJ2-3 and V is TRBV10-3, with D perhaps matching TRBD2 (5 bases). The V gene's germline CDR1 is ENHRY and CDR2 SYGVKD. V was cut by 3 bases and J by 9 bases, with 7 bases left in between. The CDR3 consists of 11 residues. The CDR3: CAISDGGTQYF. The CDR3 DNA reads TGTGCCATCAGTGATGGCGGGACGCAGTATTTT.

The chain has TRBV3-1 (or the pseudogene TRBV3-2) and TRBJ2-7; 7 bases fit TRBD2. V trimming: 5 bases; J trimming: 5 bases; junction bases outside the gene matches: 9. Germline V gene lookup returns CDR1 LGHDT and CDR2 YNNKEL (reference sequence). This CDR3 is 14 amino acids long. The CDR3 DNA is TGTGCCAGCAGCTACGGGGGGAGGGCGAACGAGCAGTACTTC. Protein: CASSYGGRANEQYF.

The CDR3 protein is CASSACLWGGGTKETQYF. CDR3 bases: TGTGCCAGCAGCGCCTGCCTCTGGGGCGGGGGGACAAAAGAGACCCAGTACTTC. This chain joins TRBV9 and TRBJ2-5; 8 nucleotides agree with TRBD2. With V trimmed by 3 bases and J by 3 bases, 16 bases remained unmatched. Germline V gene data show CDR1 as SGDLS and CDR2 as YYNGEE. This CDR3 is 18 amino acids long. The full variable domain, its missing parts supplied by reference TRBV9 and TRBJ2-5, is DSGVTQTPKHLITATGQRVTLRCSPRSGDLSVYWYQQSLDQGLQFLIQYYNGEERAKGNILERFSAQQFPDLHSELNLSSLELGDSALYFCASSACLWGGGTKETQYFGPGTRLLVL.

J is TRBJ1-5 and V is TRBV9; D gene unclear. The length of the CDR3 is 18 residues. The V end was cut by 4 bases, the J end by 0 bases, with 20 bases between. The germline V gene encodes CDR1 SGDLS and CDR2 YYNGEE. CDR3 coding DNA: TGTGCCAGCAGCAACTCGCCGGACGGCCCGTATAGCAATCAGCCCCAGCATTTT. This codes for CASSNSPDGPYSNQPQHF.

The chain has TRBV7-8 and TRBJ2-1; possibly TRBD1 or TRBD2 for D (5 bases each). The germline V and J ends were trimmed by 1 base and 9 bases, with 16 bases remaining between them. This CDR3 has 15 residues. Per germline, CDR1 SGHVS and CDR2 FQNEAQ. This chain's CDR3 is CASSLGGVRVGEQFF. Written as DNA, the CDR3 is TGTGCCAGCAGCTTAGGAGGGGTTCGTGTGGGTGAGCAGTTCTTC.

This clone occurred a few times. This chain joins TRBV27 and TRBJ1-2; D not resolved. V gave up 3 bases and J gave up 1 base, with 6 bases separating them. The germline V gene encodes CDR1 MNHEY and CDR2 SMNVEV (reference sequence). The CDR3 runs to 13 residues. The CDR3 loop is CASSFRDNYGYTF. The CDR3 DNA reads as TGTGCCAGCAGTTTTCGGGATAACTATGGCTACACCTTC.

This clone came up a few times. This chain uses TRBV25-1 with TRBJ1-2, with 9 bases fitting TRBD1. V lost 4 bases to trimming and J lost 8 bases; unmatched junction nucleotides: 5. Germline CDR1 reads MGHDK; CDR2 reads SYGVNS. The CDR3 length is 13 residues. CDR3 protein: CASSARDREGYTF. The CDR3 DNA follows: TGTGCCAGCAGTGCCCGGGACAGGGAGGGCTACACCTTC.

This chain joins TRBV18 and TRBJ1-5; TRBD1 aligns across 7 bases. The germline V gene encodes CDR1 KGHSH and CDR2 LQKENI. CDR3 length equals 13 residues. Trimming at V came to 3 bases and at J to 5 bases, leaving 1 base not matched to a gene. Written as DNA, the CDR3 is TGTGCCAGCTCACCGCAGGGGGATCAGCCCCAGCATTTT. This sequence encodes CASSPQGDQPQHF.

The genes are TRBV6-6 and TRBJ1-4; D gene unclear. Germline V gene data show CDR1 as MNHNY and CDR2 as SVGAGI (reference sequence). This CDR3 spans 13 amino acids. Trimming took off 6 bases at V and 5 bases at J, with 10 bases between the two ends. The CDR3 DNA reads as TGTGCCAGCAGCCACGACGAGAATGAAAAACTGTTTTTT. Translation gives CASSHDENEKLFF.

The gene calls are TRBV27 and TRBJ1-2; 10 bases are shared with TRBD1. Losses at the gene ends were 8 bases for V and 3 bases for J; bases not matched to a gene: 9. Germline V CDR1 and CDR2: MNHEY, SMNVEV (reference sequence). The CDR3 extends over 15 amino acids. CDR3 protein: CASGVGTGEDYGYTF. CDR3 nucleotide sequence: TGTGCCAGCGGGGTTGGGACAGGGGAGGACTATGGCTACACCTTC.

The rearrangement uses TRBV19 and TRBJ1-1; maybe TRBD1 (5 bases). The CDR3 length is 13 residues. The V gene's germline CDR1 is LNHDA and CDR2 SQIVND (reference sequence). V lost 2 bases and J lost 6, with 10 bases in between. CDR3: CASSIREGAEAFF. The CDR3, as DNA: TGTGCCAGTAGTATAAGGGAAGGGGCTGAAGCTTTCTTT.

The CDR3 here is CASSIAPGIRNQPQHF. The CDR3 DNA reads as TGTGCCAGTAGTATAGCCCCAGGGATTCGGAATCAGCCCCAGCATTTT. The genes are TRBV19 and TRBJ1-5, with a tentative D call TRBD1 (5 bases). The CDR3 is 16 residues long. Trimming left V 1 base short and J 4 bases short, with 14 bases between. The V gene's germline CDR1 is LNHDA and CDR2 SQIVND (reference sequence).

The chain is built from TRBV6-5 and TRBJ2-5; D is ambiguous. Trimming shortened V by 2 bases and J by 8 bases, and 6 bases separated the two germline ends. Germline V gene data show CDR1 as MNHEY and CDR2 as SVGAGI. The CDR3 contains 11 residues. The CDR3 DNA is TGTGCCAGCAGTTACAAGGGAACCCAGTACTTC. This encodes CASSYKGTQYF.

Only one count was recorded for this clone. This chain joins TRBV5-6 and TRBJ1-3; unclear D gene. The V gene lost 3 bases and the J gene lost 3 bases, with 10 bases spanning the gap. The V gene's germline CDR1 is SGHDT and CDR2 YYEEEE. This CDR3 has 14 amino acids. CDR3 nucleotide sequence: TGTGCCAGCAGCTGGGCCAGCTATGGAAACACCATATATTTT. This encodes CASSWASYGNTIYF.

The rearrangement links TRBV30 to TRBJ1-5; D possibly corresponds to TRBD1 (6 bases). Trimming took off 2 bases at V and 0 bases at J, with 14 bases between the two ends. This CDR3 is 16 amino acids long. Germline CDR1 reads GTSNPN; CDR2 reads SVGIG (reference sequence). CDR3 DNA: TGTGCCTGGAGTAATCGGGACATCCTTAGCAATCAGCCCCAGCATTTT. This gives the protein CAWSNRDILSNQPQHF.

The V gene is TRBV7-3, the J gene TRBJ1-2; 10 bases are a match to TRBD1. V shed 5 bases, J shed 6 bases, and the junction held 3 bases outside the gene matches. This CDR3 spans 13 amino acids. Per germline, CDR1 SGHTA and CDR2 FQGTGA. This CDR3 is CASSQGQGDGYTF. CDR3 nucleotide sequence: TGTGCCAGCAGCCAAGGACAGGGGGATGGCTACACCTTC.

V and J are TRBV19 and TRBJ1-5; 7 bases match TRBD1. Germline CDR1 reads LNHDA; CDR2 reads SQIVND (reference sequence). This CDR3 contains 14 residues. The junction had 8 bases not matched to a gene; V was cut back by 6 bases and J by 6 bases. The CDR3 protein is CASRGEGAVQPQHF. CDR3 sequence (DNA): TGTGCCAGTAGGGGGGAGGGGGCGGTTCAGCCCCAGCATTTT. The variable domain in full, with the rest retrieved from reference TRBV19 and TRBJ1-5, is DGGITQSPKYLFRKEGQNVTLSCEQNLNHDAMYWYRQDPGQGLRLIYYSQIVNDFQKGDIAEGYSVSREKKESFPLTVTSAQKNPTAFYLCASRGEGAVQPQHFGDGTRLSIL.

The chain is built from TRBV19 and TRBJ2-2, with D possibly called TRBD1 or TRBD2 (5 bases each). CDR3 length: 16 amino acids. The germline V gene has CDR1 LNHDA and CDR2 SQIVND (reference sequence). V was trimmed by 3 bases and J by 5 bases, leaving 16 bases between them. The CDR3 spells CASSIEGFVRTGELFF. Written as DNA, the CDR3 is TGTGCCAGTAGTATCGAGGGGTTTGTTAGGACCGGGGAGCTGTTTTTT. Together with reference TRBV19 and TRBJ2-2, the CDR3 gives the full variable domain: DGGITQSPKYLFRKEGQNVTLSCEQNLNHDAMYWYRQDPGQGLRLIYYSQIVNDFQKGDIAEGYSVSREKKESFPLTVTSAQKNPTAFYLCASSIEGFVRTGELFFGEGSRLTVL.

The chain recombines TRBV3-1 (or the pseudogene TRBV3-2) with TRBJ1-2; tentatively, D is TRBD1 (6 bases). Trimming took 5 bases from V and 3 from J, leaving 16 bases between them. Germline-derived CDR1 and CDR2 are LGHDT and YNNKEL (reference sequence). CDR3 length: 15 residues. CDR3 residues: CASSARGVEDYGYTF. The CDR3, as DNA: TGTGCCAGCAGCGCCAGGGGAGTAGAGGACTATGGCTACACCTTC.

This sequence joins TRBV4-1 and TRBJ1-3; D not certain. This CDR3 is 16 amino acids long. Germline V gene lookup returns CDR1 MGHRA and CDR2 YSYEKL. Trimming took 1 base from V and 0 from J, leaving 10 bases between them. CDR3 sequence: CASSQVGISSGNTIYF. The CDR3 DNA is TGCGCCAGCAGCCAAGTAGGGATCAGCTCTGGAAACACCATATATTTT.